This T cell receptor (beta chain) was captured by sequencing in a study of shared clonotypes between healthy human individuals. TCRdb's copy holds only in-frame clones and misses some; the assay was immunoSEQ multiplex PCR. The sample contains some 470,000 clones, over 60% of which appear only once. This clone was detected a few times. A far bigger clonotype differs at one base, so this is likely a read error. Other nucleotide sequences in the sample specify the same CDR3. The CDR3 length is 15 residues. Germline CDR1 is SGDLS and CDR2 is YYNGEE. The rearrangement uses TRBV9 and TRBJ2-7; 10 nucleotides line up with TRBD1. The TCR originated in a woman aged 40-49 years in good health. Some clones in this sample may be carry-over from other donors' samples. The sample taken for sequencing was PBMCs. The CDR3 coding sequence is TGTGCCAGCAGCGAGGGACAGGGGTGGTCCTACGAACAGTACTTC. Its translation: CASSEGQGWSYEQYF.